This T cell receptor (beta chain) was sequenced in a study of blood T cell repertoires in COVID-19 (dated by TCRdb to about 2020). Turning to the overall study: Samples covering the acute and convalescent phases of COVID-19 were provided by collaborators in the United States, Italy and Spain. The prospective study material was composed of cDNA or gDNA derived from T cells, B-cell-depleted T cells, or PBMCs. Deeply sampled blood TCRbeta repertoires from subjects exposed to, actively infected with, or recovered from COVID-19 were included in the dataset. The repertoires were released in a freely available public database intended as a resource for research on the immune response to SARS-CoV-2. The samples were drawn from two sources: the first 160 participants of the ongoing ImmuneRACE study, and 1,200 or so subjects contributed by 6 global collaborators. The sample metadata nearly always contained a de-identified subject ID, COVID-19 status, age in years and sex. Where available, HLA class I and class II types were obtained from metadata supplied by the sample provider rather than from assay-based typing.

As to this clone: The target of this receptor is not known. Base qualities are not provided; no much larger clone lies one nucleotide away.

TCRbeta CDR3 regions were amplified from genomic DNA using the immunoSEQ Assay, a bias-controlled multiplex PCR. The original pipeline was this. The number of nucleated cells in each sample was estimated by amplification of reference gene primers within the assay. To quantify the absolute abundance of each unique TCRbeta CDR3 rearrangement, sequence reads were collapsed and filtered. For each sample, productive Simpson clonality was calculated as the square root of Simpson's diversity index across productive rearrangements. TCRdb took this table from immuneACCESS and kept in-frame rearrangements with V and J called. Such tables lack part of the clones; where checked against another copy, unresolved V genes explain under half of the gap, and the rest is unexplained. V and J calls and clone size are given by that table; D and trimming were obtained from the DNA. In all, the sample holds about 180,000 clones, and roughly 81% of those were seen once. Approximately 12% of the sample is in the top ten clones.

At one collaborating source in Seattle, patients were enrolled during active infection and were followed longitudinally through the course of disease. Collaborating institutions collected whole blood in K2EDTA tubes following their own protocols. For TCRbeta analysis, collaborators shipped samples in one of three forms: frozen whole blood, isolated PBMCs, or DNA extracted from either of those sample types. Overall study outcomes, separate from this receptor: The quantity of clinical and demographic metadata differed by source and by participant and was supplied without curation.

Clipping removes 1 base from V and 5 bases from J, with 4 as the unmatched junction base count. The CDR3, from cysteine to phenylalanine, totals 15 residues. The kept DNA is CDR3 alone, 45 bases in frame from the first base. Based on the germline V gene, the CDR1 and CDR2 sequences are SGHNT and YENEEA. This clonotype originated in a woman older than 75 with COVID-19, enrolled during active disease. The chain employs TRBV11-3 and TRBJ2-2, with 7 bases matching TRBD1. Sequencing used peripheral blood. Read as DNA, the sequence is TGTGCCAGCAGCTTAGGACAGGGCTGGACCGGGGAGCTGTTTTTT. Its protein product is CASSLGQGWTGELFF.